Each of the 29 T cell receptor beta chains below was sequenced from the same sample in a study of blood T cell repertoires in COVID-19. Here immunoSEQ multiplex PCR was the method, and the copy in TCRdb shows in-frame clones only, minus some. This sample yields about 96,000 clones, of which 84% are seen a single time; 15% to 20% belongs to the top ten. The sample taken for sequencing was peripheral blood. The receptors derive from a woman in her sixties or seventies with acute or convalescent COVID-19.

This rearrangement joins TRBV10-1 to TRBJ2-5; D not resolved. Per germline, CDR1 WNHNN and CDR2 SYGVQD (reference sequence). The ends were cut back, 6 bases at V and 0 bases at J, with 14 bases in the middle. The CDR3 loop spans 15 amino acids. In DNA form, the CDR3 reads TGCGCCAGCAGCGCCGAACGGTGGTACCAAGAGACCCAGTACTTC. The encoded protein is CASSAERWYQETQYF.

The V gene is TRBV7-3, the J gene TRBJ1-6, with unresolved D. In germline, CDR1 is SGHTA, CDR2 FQGTGA. CDR3 size: 12 residues. Trimming left V 4 bases short and J 9 bases short, with 7 bases between. The CDR3 nucleotides read TGTGCCAGCAGCTACCCGGGTTCACCCCTCCACTTT. This gives the protein CASSYPGSPLHF.

V is TRBV7-2 and J is TRBJ2-7; no clear D. This CDR3 region has 15 residues. The V end was cut by 2 bases, the J end by 0 bases, with 11 bases between. CDR1 is SGHTA, CDR2 FQGNSA, per germline. This CDR3 reads CASSLSPVSSYEQYF. In DNA form, the CDR3 reads TGTGCCAGCAGCTTAAGCCCCGTTAGCTCCTACGAGCAGTACTTC.

This chain links TRBV6-1 with TRBJ2-7; 9 nucleotides line up with TRBD1. Looked up from germline, CDR1 is MNHNS and CDR2 is SASEGT. With 1 base clipped from V and 9 bases from J, the junction kept 13 bases outside the gene matches. The CDR3 has 16 residues. The CDR3 region has the DNA TGTGCCAGCAGTGAAGGGCCCGGGACAGGGTCAAGGGGGCAGTACTTC. This translates into CASSEGPGTGSRGQYF.

The V gene is TRBV6-2 or TRBV6-3, the J gene TRBJ2-5, with a weak D call TRBD2 (7 bases). Germline V gene sequence: CDR1 MNHEY, CDR2 SVGEGT. Trimming removed 6 bases at V and 12 bases at J, with 17 bases between. The CDR3 sequence is 12 residues long. The CDR3 sequence: CASSRGLAAEYF. CDR3 sequence (DNA): TGTGCCAGCAGCCGGGGGCTAGCGGCGGAGTACTTC.

The gene calls are TRBV12-3 or TRBV12-4 and TRBJ1-2; no clear D. The CDR3 is 13 residues long. Trimming left V 1 base short and J 8 bases short, with 11 bases between. The CDR3 sequence: CASSLGQAVGYTF. The CDR3 DNA reads as TGTGCCAGCAGTTTAGGGCAGGCAGTGGGCTACACCTTC.

A remark on this clone: A read error is possible here, since a much larger clone lies one base away. The chain is built from TRBV7-9 and TRBJ1-1; D possibly corresponds to TRBD1 (6 bases). Between the trimmed V and J ends, which lost 0 bases and 0 bases, there was a span of 8 bases. Per the germline V gene, CDR1 is SEHNR and CDR2 is FQNEAQ (reference sequence). The CDR3 extends over 15 amino acids. The CDR3 sequence is CASSLAGAMNTEAFF. For the CDR3, the DNA is TGTGCCAGCAGCTTAGCGGGGGCGATGAACACTGAAGCTTTCTTT. Full variable domain (remainder filled in from reference TRBV7-9 and TRBJ1-1): DTGVSQNPRHKITKRGQNVTFRCDPISEHNRLYWYRQTLGQGPEFLTYFQNEAQLEKSRLLSDRFSAERPKGSFSTLEIQRTEQGDSAMYLCASSLAGAMNTEAFFGQGTRLTVV.

This sequence joins TRBV29-1 and TRBJ2-1; TRBD2 matches at 14 bases. In germline, CDR1 is SQVTM, CDR2 ANQGSEA. This CDR3 is built from 17 residues. Trimming at V came to 7 bases and at J to 7 bases, leaving 15 bases not matched to a gene. Here the CDR3 reads CSDLGTSGGRPRNEQFF. The CDR3 DNA reads as TGCAGCGATTTGGGGACTAGCGGGGGTAGGCCTAGAAATGAGCAGTTCTTC.

V is TRBV19 and J is TRBJ1-5, with 10 bases lining up with TRBD1. This CDR3 has 14 amino acids. The J segment lost 9 bases and the V segment lost 4 bases, leaving 6 bases of the junction unmatched. The germline gives CDR1 LNHDA, CDR2 SQIVND (reference sequence). The CDR3 nucleotides are TGTGCCAGTAGTACGGGACAGGGGTCGTTGCCCCAGCATTTT. Translated: CASSTGQGSLPQHF.

The chain joins TRBV5-1 to TRBJ1-5; perhaps TRBD1 as D (6 bases). There are 15 residues in the CDR3. CDR1 and CDR2 from the germline V gene are SGHRS and YFSETQ. V was cut by 0 bases and J by 2 bases, with 9 bases left in between. This CDR3 is CASSLDSGGNQPQHF. The CDR3 coding sequence is TGCGCCAGCAGCTTGGATTCAGGGGGCAATCAGCCCCAGCATTTT.

The chain uses TRBV6-4 and TRBJ2-2; D is ambiguous. CDR1 is MRHNA and CDR2 is SNTAGT in the germline V gene. CDR3 length: 14 residues. With 4 bases removed from V and 4 bases from J, the gap between germline ends came to 10 bases. For the CDR3, the DNA is TGTGCCAGCAGTGCTGACCGGAGCACCGGGGAGCTGTTTTTT. Amino acids: CASSADRSTGELFF.

The V gene is TRBV15, the J gene TRBJ2-2, with TRBD2 matching 9 bases. Germline V gene lookup returns CDR1 LNHNV and CDR2 YYDKDF (reference sequence). This CDR3 comprises 16 residues. Losses at the gene ends were 1 base for V and 2 bases for J; bases not matched to a gene: 2. This CDR3 is CATSRASGTNTGELFF. In DNA, the CDR3 is TGTGCCACCAGCAGAGCTAGCGGGACCAACACCGGGGAGCTGTTTTTT. Looking up the rest from reference TRBV15 and TRBJ2-2 gives the full variable domain: DAMVIQNPRYQVTQFGKPVTLSCSQTLNHNVMYWYQQKSSQAPKLLFHYYDKDFNNEADTPDNFQSRRPNTSFCFLDIRSPGLGDTAMYLCATSRASGTNTGELFFGEGSRLTVL.

The chain carries TRBV6-5 and TRBJ1-5, with 7 bases matching TRBD1. Germline-derived CDR1 and CDR2 are MNHEY and SVGAGI. CDR3 length equals 15 residues. V shed 6 bases, J shed 2 bases, and the junction held 7 bases outside the gene matches. The CDR3 spells CASSQRGTGNQPQHF. CDR3 nucleotides: TGTGCCAGCAGCCAAAGGGGGACAGGCAATCAGCCCCAGCATTTT.

V and J are TRBV6-5 and TRBJ2-2; maybe TRBD2 (5 bases). The V gene's germline CDR1 is MNHEY and CDR2 SVGAGI. V was shortened by 6 bases and J by 6 bases, with 14 bases between the two germline ends. The CDR3 sequence is 14 residues long. CDR3 sequence: CASRPGTSPGELFF. The CDR3 DNA reads as TGTGCCAGCAGACCGGGAACTAGTCCCGGGGAGCTGTTTTTT.

The rearrangement links TRBV27 to TRBJ1-1; D is possibly TRBD1 (5 bases). Trimming left V 3 bases short and J 0 bases short, with 14 bases between. Germline V gives CDR1 MNHEY, CDR2 SMNVEV (reference sequence). The CDR3 contains 16 residues. The CDR3 region has the DNA TGTGCCAGCAGTTTGTCAGGGTGGGAAATGAACACTGAAGCTTTCTTT. Translating gives CASSLSGWEMNTEAFF.

This clone was picked up one time. CDR3 coding DNA: TGTGCCAGCAGCGGGACTAGCGGGACCCTTTGGTATGAGCAGTTCTTC. Translating it yields CASSGTSGTLWYEQFF. This rearrangement joins TRBV6-2 or TRBV6-3 to TRBJ2-1; 13 nucleotides match TRBD2. V dropped 6 bases and J dropped 8; count of bases not matched to a gene: 10. The CDR3 contains 16 residues. Germline CDR1 is MNHEY and CDR2 is SVGEGT.

This chain connects TRBV7-9 to TRBJ2-2, with 8 positions matching TRBD2. The CDR3 spans 17 residues. V trimming: 2 bases; J trimming: 3 bases; junction bases outside the gene matches: 8. Germline-derived CDR1 and CDR2 are SEHNR and FQNEAQ (reference sequence). The CDR3 loop reads CASSLKSWRGDTGELFF. The CDR3 DNA reads as TGTGCCAGCAGCTTAAAGAGTTGGCGGGGGGACACCGGGGAGCTGTTTTTT. Looking up the rest from reference TRBV7-9 and TRBJ2-2 gives the full variable domain: DTGVSQNPRHKITKRGQNVTFRCDPISEHNRLYWYRQTLGQGPEFLTYFQNEAQLEKSRLLSDRFSAERPKGSFSTLEIQRTEQGDSAMYLCASSLKSWRGDTGELFFGEGSRLTVL.

The chain couples TRBV6-2 or TRBV6-3 to TRBJ2-7, with D possibly matching TRBD2 (5 bases). Germline V gene data show CDR1 as MNHEY and CDR2 as SVGEGT. This CDR3 contains 16 residues. V was trimmed by 0 bases and J by 5 bases, leaving 17 bases between them. CDR3 coding DNA: TGTGCCAGCAGTTACTCTAGTCCGGGGATCGGGGACGAGCAGTACTTC. Protein sequence: CASSYSSPGIGDEQYF.

The V call is TRBV27, the J call TRBJ1-6; TRBD1 matches at 8 bases. This CDR3 comprises 16 residues. Trimming cost V 8 bases and J 8 bases; bases outside gene matches: 14. Germline assignment: CDR1 MNHEY and CDR2 SMNVEV (reference sequence). CDR3 bases: TGTGCCAGCTCTGGACAGGGCGTAAGCGGATATTCACCCCTCCACTTT. Translated: CASSGQGVSGYSPLHF.

The rearrangement links TRBV9 to TRBJ1-4; D is undetermined. Germline assignment: CDR1 SGDLS and CDR2 YYNGEE. This CDR3 spans 15 amino acids. Trimming stripped 3 bases from V and 5 bases from J, with 14 bases between. CDR3 protein: CASSAHTSTNEKLFF. Here the CDR3 DNA reads TGTGCCAGCAGCGCCCACACGTCCACGAATGAAAAACTGTTTTTT.

The chain joins TRBV6-2 or TRBV6-3 to TRBJ1-1; D is unresolved. Germline V gives CDR1 MNHEY, CDR2 SVGEGT. The CDR3 spans 14 residues. Trimming stripped 2 bases from V and 11 bases from J, with 18 bases between. CDR3 in DNA: TGTGCCAGCAGTTACGTGGGCACCTATGACGCCGCTTTCTTT. Amino acid sequence: CASSYVGTYDAAFF.

The chain combines TRBV11-2 with TRBJ2-7, with TRBD2 matching over 13 bases. The CDR3 loop spans 18 amino acids. J lost 0 bases, V lost 5 bases, and 10 bases had no gene match. Germline V gives CDR1 SGHAT, CDR2 FQNNGV. The CDR3 spells CASSPWTSGGYSSYEQYF. The DNA for the CDR3 is TGTGCCAGCAGCCCTTGGACTAGCGGGGGTTACAGCTCCTACGAGCAGTACTTC.

This chain links TRBV3-1 (or the pseudogene TRBV3-2) with TRBJ2-1; TRBD1 agrees at 8 bases. V lost 1 base and J lost 4; bases outside the gene matches: 6. The germline gives CDR1 LGHDT, CDR2 YNNKEL (reference sequence). This CDR3 comprises 16 residues. CDR3: CASSQGGRGRYNEQFF. In nucleotides, the CDR3 is TGTGCCAGCAGCCAAGGGGGCAGGGGGCGGTACAATGAGCAGTTCTTC.

The rearrangement joins TRBV4-1 to TRBJ1-1; D might be TRBD1 (5 bases). This CDR3 is 14 amino acids long. V was shortened by 3 bases and J by 8 bases, with 16 bases between the two germline ends. Looked up from germline, CDR1 is MGHRA and CDR2 is YSYEKL. The CDR3 bases are TGCGCCAGCAGCCATCCGGGACTTCCCTTGGAAGCTTTCTTT. Translation gives CASSHPGLPLEAFF.

The chain is built from TRBV2 and TRBJ2-7, with TRBD1 matching 8 bases. With 6 bases clipped from V and 5 bases from J, the junction kept 6 bases outside the gene matches. Germline V gives CDR1 SNHLY, CDR2 FYNNEI. CDR3 size: 13 residues. CDR3 bases: TGTGCCAGCAGCCTGCAGGGGGCCCACGAGCAGTACTTC. The encoded protein is CASSLQGAHEQYF.

The gene calls are TRBV4-2 and TRBJ1-3; a weak D match, TRBD1 (5 bases). Germline V gives CDR1 LGHNA, CDR2 YNFKEQ. This CDR3 has 16 amino acids. Trimming removed 0 bases at V and 7 bases at J, with 16 bases between. CDR3 sequence: CASSQDLAFGANTIYF. Here the CDR3 DNA reads TGTGCCAGCAGCCAAGATTTGGCCTTTGGGGCCAACACCATATATTTT.

This clone was counted a single time. The chain has TRBV7-2 and TRBJ1-2; D possibly corresponds to TRBD1 (5 bases). The CDR3 extends over 14 amino acids. Between the trimmed V and J ends, which lost 5 bases and 11 bases, there was a span of 21 bases. Germline CDR1 and CDR2: SGHTA and FQGNSA. The CDR3 here is CASSQAGIWAGYTF. CDR3 nucleotide sequence: TGTGCCAGCAGCCAAGCAGGGATTTGGGCTGGGTACACCTTC.

This sequence joins TRBV5-5 and TRBJ2-5; 7 bases match TRBD1. CDR1 and CDR2 from the germline V gene are SGHKS and YYEKEE (reference sequence). V lost 4 bases to trimming and J lost 3 bases; unmatched junction nucleotides: 6. CDR3 length equals 14 residues. DNA of the CDR3: TGTGCCAGCAGCCGTGGACAGGCTAAAGAGACCCAGTACTTC. As protein: CASSRGQAKETQYF.

The V and J genes are TRBV5-1 and TRBJ2-5; 7 nucleotides match TRBD1. The CDR3 is 15 amino acids. Germline CDR1 SGHRS, CDR2 YFSETQ. J lost 2 bases, V lost 6 bases, and 10 bases had no gene match. The CDR3 nucleotides read TGCGCCAGCACCCTCGACAGGGTCGGTCAAGAGACCCAGTACTTC. Translated, it gives CASTLDRVGQETQYF.